Detailed here is one T cell receptor beta chain. Original processing methods: Using reference gene primer amplification, nucleated cell counts were estimated. Repertoires were generated with immunoSEQ multiplex PCR, while TCRdb's copy carries only in-frame clones and drops some. V and J calls and clone size are as listed in that table; D and trimming were resolved from the DNA. The sample includes about 530,000 clones, around 90% of them seen just once. This record comes from a study of blood T cell repertoires in COVID-19. Study-wide context: Acute-phase and convalescent COVID-19 samples originated in the United States, Italy and Spain.

This CDR3 has 15 residues. Per the germline V gene, CDR1 is LNHDA and CDR2 is SQIVND (reference sequence). Trimming at V came to 8 bases and at J to 11 bases, leaving 15 bases not matched to a gene. The sequence was obtained from a woman aged 45-65 years with COVID-19, enrolled during active disease. The rearrangement uses TRBV19 and TRBJ1-6; 7 bases fit TRBD1. Specimen: peripheral blood. The CDR3 is CASAIEGGQRAPLHF. For the CDR3, the DNA is TGTGCCAGTGCAATCGAGGGGGGACAGAGGGCACCCCTCCACTTT.